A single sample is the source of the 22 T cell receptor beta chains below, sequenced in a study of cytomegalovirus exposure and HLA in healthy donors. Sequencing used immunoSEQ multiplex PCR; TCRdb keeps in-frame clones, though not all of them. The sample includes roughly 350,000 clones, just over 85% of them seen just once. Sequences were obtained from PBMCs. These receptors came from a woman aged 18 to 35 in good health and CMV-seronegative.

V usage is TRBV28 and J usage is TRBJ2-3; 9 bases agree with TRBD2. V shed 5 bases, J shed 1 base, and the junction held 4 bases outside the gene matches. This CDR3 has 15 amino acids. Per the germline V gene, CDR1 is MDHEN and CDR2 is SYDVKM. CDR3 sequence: CASSRSGRGTDTQYF. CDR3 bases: TGTGCCAGCAGTCGTAGCGGGAGAGGCACAGATACGCAGTATTTT.

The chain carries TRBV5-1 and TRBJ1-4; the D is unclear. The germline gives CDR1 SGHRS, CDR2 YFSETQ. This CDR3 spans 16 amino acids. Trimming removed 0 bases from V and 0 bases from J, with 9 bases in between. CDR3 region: CASSLGTVATNEKLFF. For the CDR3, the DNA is TGCGCCAGCAGCTTGGGTACAGTTGCAACTAATGAAAAACTGTTTTTT. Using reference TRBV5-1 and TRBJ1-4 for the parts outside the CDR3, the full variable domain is KAGVTQTPRYLIKTRGQQVTLSCSPISGHRSVSWYQQTPGQGLQFLFEYFSETQRNKGNFPGRFSGRQFSNSRSEMNVSTLELGDSALYLCASSLGTVATNEKLFFGSGTQLSVL.

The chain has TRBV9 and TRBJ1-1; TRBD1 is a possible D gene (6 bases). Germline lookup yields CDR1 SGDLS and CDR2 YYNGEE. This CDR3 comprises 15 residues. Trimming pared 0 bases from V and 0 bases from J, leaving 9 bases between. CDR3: CASSVDPGVNTEAFF. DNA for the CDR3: TGTGCCAGCAGCGTAGATCCAGGGGTGAACACTGAAGCTTTCTTT. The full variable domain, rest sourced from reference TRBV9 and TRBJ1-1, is DSGVTQTPKHLITATGQRVTLRCSPRSGDLSVYWYQQSLDQGLQFLIQYYNGEERAKGNILERFSAQQFPDLHSELNLSSLELGDSALYFCASSVDPGVNTEAFFGQGTRLTVV.

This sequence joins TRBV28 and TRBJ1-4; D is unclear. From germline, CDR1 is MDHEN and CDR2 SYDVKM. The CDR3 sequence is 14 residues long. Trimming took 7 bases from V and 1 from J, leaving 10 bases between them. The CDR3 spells CASTQTGTNEKLFF. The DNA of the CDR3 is TGTGCCAGCACCCAGACGGGAACTAATGAAAAACTGTTTTTT.

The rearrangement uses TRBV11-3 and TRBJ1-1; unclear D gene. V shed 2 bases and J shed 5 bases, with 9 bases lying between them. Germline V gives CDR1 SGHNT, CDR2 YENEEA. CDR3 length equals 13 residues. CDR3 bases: TGTGCCAGCAGCTTATCTTTGAGGACTGAAGCTTTCTTT. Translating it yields CASSLSLRTEAFF.

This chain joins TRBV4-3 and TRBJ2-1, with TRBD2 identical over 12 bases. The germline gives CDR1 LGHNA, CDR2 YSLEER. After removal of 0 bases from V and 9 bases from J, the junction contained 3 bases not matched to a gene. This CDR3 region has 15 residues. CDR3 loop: CASSQDASGRGEQFF. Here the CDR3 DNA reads TGCGCCAGCAGCCAAGATGCTAGCGGGAGGGGTGAGCAGTTCTTC.

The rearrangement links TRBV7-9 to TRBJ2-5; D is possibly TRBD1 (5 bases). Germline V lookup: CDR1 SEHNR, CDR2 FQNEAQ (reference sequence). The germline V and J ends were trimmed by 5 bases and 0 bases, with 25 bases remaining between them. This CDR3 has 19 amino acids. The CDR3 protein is CASSPLPRQSLVHQETQYF. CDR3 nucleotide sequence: TGTGCCAGCAGCCCCCTACCCAGACAGTCTCTGGTCCACCAAGAGACCCAGTACTTC. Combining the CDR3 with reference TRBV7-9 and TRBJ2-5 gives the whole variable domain DTGVSQNPRHKITKRGQNVTFRCDPISEHNRLYWYRQTLGQGPEFLTYFQNEAQLEKSRLLSDRFSAERPKGSFSTLEIQRTEQGDSAMYLCASSPLPRQSLVHQETQYFGPGTRLLVL.

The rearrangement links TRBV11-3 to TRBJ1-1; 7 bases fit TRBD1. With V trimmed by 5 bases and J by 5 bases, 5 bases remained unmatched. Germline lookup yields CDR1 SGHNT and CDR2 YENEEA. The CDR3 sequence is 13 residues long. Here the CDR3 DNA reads TGTGCCAGCAGCCAGGGGGTCCGGACTGAAGCTTTCTTT. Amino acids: CASSQGVRTEAFF.

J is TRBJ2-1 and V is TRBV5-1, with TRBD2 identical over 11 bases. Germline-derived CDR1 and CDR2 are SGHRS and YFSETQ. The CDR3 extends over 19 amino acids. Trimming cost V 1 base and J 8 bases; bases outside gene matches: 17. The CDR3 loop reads CASSLLLAGGPTVGDEQFF. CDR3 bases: TGCGCCAGCAGCTTGTTATTAGCGGGAGGGCCCACTGTCGGGGATGAGCAGTTCTTC.

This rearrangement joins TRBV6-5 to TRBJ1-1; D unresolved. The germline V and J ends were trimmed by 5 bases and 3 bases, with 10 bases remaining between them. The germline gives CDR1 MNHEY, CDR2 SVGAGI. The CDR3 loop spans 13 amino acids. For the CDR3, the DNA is TGTGCCAGCAGTCCCCAGGAACACACTGAAGCTTTCTTT. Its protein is CASSPQEHTEAFF.

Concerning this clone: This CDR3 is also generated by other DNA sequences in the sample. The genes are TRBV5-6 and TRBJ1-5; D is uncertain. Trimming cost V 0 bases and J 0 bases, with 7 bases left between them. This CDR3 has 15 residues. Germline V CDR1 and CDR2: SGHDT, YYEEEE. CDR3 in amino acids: CASSLGQASNQPQHF. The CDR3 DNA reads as TGTGCCAGCAGCTTGGGTCAAGCTAGCAATCAGCCCCAGCATTTT.

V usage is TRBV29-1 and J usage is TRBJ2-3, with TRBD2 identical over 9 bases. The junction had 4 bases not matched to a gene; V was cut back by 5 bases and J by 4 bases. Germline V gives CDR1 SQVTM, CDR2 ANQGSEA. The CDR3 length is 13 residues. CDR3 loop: CSVQAGGADTQYF. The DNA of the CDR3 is TGCAGCGTTCAAGCGGGGGGTGCAGATACGCAGTATTTT.

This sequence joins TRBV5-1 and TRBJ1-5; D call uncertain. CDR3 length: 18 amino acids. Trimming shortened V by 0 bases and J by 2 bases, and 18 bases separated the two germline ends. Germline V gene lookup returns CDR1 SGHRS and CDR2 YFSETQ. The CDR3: CASSLGPLEGPGNQPQHF. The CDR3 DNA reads TGCGCCAGCAGCTTGGGGCCCCTCGAGGGTCCTGGCAATCAGCCCCAGCATTTT.

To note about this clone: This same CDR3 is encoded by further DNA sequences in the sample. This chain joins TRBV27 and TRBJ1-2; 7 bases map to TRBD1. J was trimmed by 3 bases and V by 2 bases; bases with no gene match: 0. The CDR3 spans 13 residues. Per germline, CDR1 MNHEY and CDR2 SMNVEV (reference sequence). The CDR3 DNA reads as TGTGCCAGCAGTTTACAGGGGGACTATGGCTACACCTTC. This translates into CASSLQGDYGYTF.

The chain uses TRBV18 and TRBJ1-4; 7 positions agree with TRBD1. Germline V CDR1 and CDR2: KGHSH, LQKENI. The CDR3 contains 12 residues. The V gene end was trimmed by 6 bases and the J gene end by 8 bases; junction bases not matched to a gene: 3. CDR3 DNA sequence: TGTGCCAGCTCGCAGGGGGAGGAAAAACTGTTTTTT. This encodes CASSQGEEKLFF.

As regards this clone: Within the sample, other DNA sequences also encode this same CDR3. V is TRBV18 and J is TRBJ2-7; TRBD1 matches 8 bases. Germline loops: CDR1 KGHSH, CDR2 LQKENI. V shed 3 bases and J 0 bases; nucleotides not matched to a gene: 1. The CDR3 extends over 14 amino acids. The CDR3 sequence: CASSPGTGSYEQYF. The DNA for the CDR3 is TGTGCCAGCTCACCCGGGACAGGCTCCTACGAGCAGTACTTC.

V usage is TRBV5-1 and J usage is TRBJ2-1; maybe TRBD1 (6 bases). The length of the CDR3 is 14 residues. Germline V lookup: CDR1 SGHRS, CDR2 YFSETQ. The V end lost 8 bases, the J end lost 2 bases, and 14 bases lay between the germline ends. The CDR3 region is CASRSRDTYNEQFF. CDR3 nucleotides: TGCGCCAGTAGGTCCCGGGACACCTACAATGAGCAGTTCTTC.

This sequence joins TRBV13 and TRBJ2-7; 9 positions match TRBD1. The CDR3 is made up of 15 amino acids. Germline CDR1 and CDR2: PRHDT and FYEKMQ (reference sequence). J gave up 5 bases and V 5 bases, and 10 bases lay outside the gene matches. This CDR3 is CASSRSGQGGNEQYF. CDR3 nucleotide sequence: TGTGCCAGCAGCCGTTCGGGACAGGGCGGAAACGAGCAGTACTTC.

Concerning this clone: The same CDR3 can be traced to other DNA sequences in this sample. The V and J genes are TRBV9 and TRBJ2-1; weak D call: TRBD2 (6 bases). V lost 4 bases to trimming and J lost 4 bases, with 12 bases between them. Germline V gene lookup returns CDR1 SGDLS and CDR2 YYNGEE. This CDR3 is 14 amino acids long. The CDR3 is CASSPSGGYNEQFF. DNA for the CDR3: TGTGCCAGCAGCCCCAGTGGGGGGTACAATGAGCAGTTCTTC.

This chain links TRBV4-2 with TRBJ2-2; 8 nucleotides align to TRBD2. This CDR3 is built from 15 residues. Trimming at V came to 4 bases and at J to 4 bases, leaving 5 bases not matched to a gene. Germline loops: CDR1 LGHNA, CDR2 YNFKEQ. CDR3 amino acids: CASSLSGGTTGELFF. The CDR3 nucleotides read TGTGCCAGCAGCCTGTCGGGAGGGACCACCGGGGAGCTGTTTTTT.

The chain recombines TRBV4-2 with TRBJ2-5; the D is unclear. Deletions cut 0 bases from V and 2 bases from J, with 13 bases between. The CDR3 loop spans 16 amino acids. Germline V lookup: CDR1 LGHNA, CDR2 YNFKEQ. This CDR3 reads CASSQDQLGRQETQYF. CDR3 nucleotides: TGTGCCAGCAGCCAAGATCAATTGGGCAGACAAGAGACCCAGTACTTC.

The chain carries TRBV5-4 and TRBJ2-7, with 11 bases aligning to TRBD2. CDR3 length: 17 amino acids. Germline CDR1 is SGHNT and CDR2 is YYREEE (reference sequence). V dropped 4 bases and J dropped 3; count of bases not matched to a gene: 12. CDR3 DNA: TGTGCCAGCAGCCCCTGGTACCCTGGGACTAGCGGCTACGAGCAGTACTTC. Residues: CASSPWYPGTSGYEQYF.